This T cell receptor beta chain was profiled in a study of blood T cells in healthy people across ages. Findings of the study overall: It was found that TCR beta diversity correlated strongly with the percentage of naive T cells.

Primed by a sample-barcoded 5' primer and a J-beta primer mix, a second PCR proceeded for about 6 to 11 cycles. TCRdb reprocessed the 5' RACE reads via MiXCR and lists one record per CDR3 protein. The sample has under 2 million distinct CDR3 sequences, roughly 32% seen once. A few counts support this clonotype. Antigen specificity is unknown. V gave up 1 base and J gave up 7 bases; unmatched junction bases: 14. Germline V gene sequence: CDR1 SGHAT, CDR2 FQNNGV. This CDR3 contains 17 residues. This receptor was taken from a woman aged 25 to 39 in good health. Material: blood. J is TRBJ2-5 and V is TRBV11-2; TRBD2 aligns across 8 bases. The CDR3 is CASSLVLLAAGAGTQYF. The CDR3 nucleotides read TGTGCCAGCAGCTTAGTTTTACTAGCAGCGGGGGCAGGGACCCAGTACTTC.